This T cell receptor (beta chain) stems from a study of blood T cell repertoires in COVID-19. About the study: Acute and convalescent COVID-19 samples came from the United States, Italy and Spain. T cells, B-cell-depleted T cells, or PBMCs provided the cDNA or gDNA that served as material.

The ends lost 1 base at V and 4 bases at J; junction bases unmatched: 0. The CDR3 is made up of 13 amino acids. Germline CDR1 is LNHDA and CDR2 is SQIVND (reference sequence). As handled by the study authors: From reference gene primer amplification, estimates of nucleated cell counts were derived. This table comes from immunoSEQ multiplex PCR, and its TCRdb copy is limited to in-frame clones, with some not included. That table gives V, J and clone size, and the DNA gave D and trimming. The sample carries a few hundred thousand clones, roughly 90% recorded once. Concerning this clone: This same CDR3 is encoded by further DNA sequences in the sample.

The source is a man aged 40-55 years with acute or convalescent COVID-19. The gene calls are TRBV19 and TRBJ1-2; TRBD1 agrees at 7 bases. The sequenced sample consisted of peripheral blood. CDR3 DNA: TGTGCCAGTAGTATAGGACAGGGCTATGGCTACACCTTC. Translating gives CASSIGQGYGYTF.